This TCR beta chain was sequenced for a study of cytomegalovirus exposure and HLA in healthy donors. Study-level background: A previous analysis identified 95 million to 120 million unique TCR beta sequences derived from about 180 million T cells.

On this clone itself: As yet, its antigen is unknown.

Study-level points and caveats: Among donors in an Asian-associated ancestry cluster, a later analysis reportedly found fewer N-insertions than the roughly 700-donor mean. The study put 150 or so TCR beta chains on its list as cytomegalovirus-associated.

Researchers ran the PCR with 60 Vbeta and 13 Jbeta primers. Original processing notes: Unique TCR beta chains numbered approximately 76 million in a later analysis, with about 11 million shared. TCRdb keeps only in-frame clones here, not all; method: immunoSEQ multiplex PCR. V, J and clone size reflect that table, while D and trimming were determined from the DNA. Among around 150,000 clones listed, 80% were seen once. Trimming pared 1 base from V and 10 bases from J, leaving 18 bases between. This CDR3 spans 14 amino acids. CDR1 is SGHDT, CDR2 YYEEEE, per germline. The clonotype comes from a woman in her thirties or forties in good health and CMV-seronegative. The chain has TRBV5-6 and TRBJ2-7; the D gene is possibly TRBD1 (6 bases). The specimen was PBMCs. The CDR3 region has the DNA TGTGCCAGCAGCTTGCGATCCAGCAGACAGGATCAGTACTTC. Translation: CASSLRSSRQDQYF.